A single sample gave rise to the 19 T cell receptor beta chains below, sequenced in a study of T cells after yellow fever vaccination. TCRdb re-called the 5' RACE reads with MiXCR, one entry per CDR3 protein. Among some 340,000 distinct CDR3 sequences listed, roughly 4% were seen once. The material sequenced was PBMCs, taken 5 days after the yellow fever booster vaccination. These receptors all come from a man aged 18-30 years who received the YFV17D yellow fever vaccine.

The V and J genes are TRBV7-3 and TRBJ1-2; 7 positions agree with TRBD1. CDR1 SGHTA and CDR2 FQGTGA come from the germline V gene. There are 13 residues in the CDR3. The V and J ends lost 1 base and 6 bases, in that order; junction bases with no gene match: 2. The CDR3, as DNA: TGTGCCAGCAGCTTAAGACAGGGCCATGGCTACACCTTC. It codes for CASSLRQGHGYTF.

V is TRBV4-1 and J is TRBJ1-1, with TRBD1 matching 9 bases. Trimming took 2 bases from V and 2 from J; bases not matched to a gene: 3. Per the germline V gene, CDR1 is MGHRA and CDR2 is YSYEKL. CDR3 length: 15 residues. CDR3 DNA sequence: TGCGCCAGCAGCCAATTGGGACAGGGAAACACTGAAGCTTTCTTT. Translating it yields CASSQLGQGNTEAFF.

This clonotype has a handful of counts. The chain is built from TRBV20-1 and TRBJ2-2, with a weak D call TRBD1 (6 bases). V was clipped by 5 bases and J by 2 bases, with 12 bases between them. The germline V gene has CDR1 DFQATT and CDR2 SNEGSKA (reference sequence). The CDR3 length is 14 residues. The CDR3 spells CSAPDRSNTGELFF. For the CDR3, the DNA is TGCAGTGCTCCGGACAGATCAAACACCGGGGAGCTGTTTTTT.

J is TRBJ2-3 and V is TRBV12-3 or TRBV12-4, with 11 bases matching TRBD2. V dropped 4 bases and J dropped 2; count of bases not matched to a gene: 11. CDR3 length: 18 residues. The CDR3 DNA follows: TGTGCCAGCAGTTCACCTACCCTAGCGGGGGGACTCACAGATACGCAGTATTTT. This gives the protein CASSSPTLAGGLTDTQYF.

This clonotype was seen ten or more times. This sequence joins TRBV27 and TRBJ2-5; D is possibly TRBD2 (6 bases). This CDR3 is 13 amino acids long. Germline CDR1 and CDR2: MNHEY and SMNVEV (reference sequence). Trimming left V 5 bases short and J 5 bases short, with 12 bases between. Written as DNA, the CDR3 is TGTGCCAGCAGTGACGGGGGTCGGGAGACCCAGTACTTC. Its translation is CASSDGGRETQYF.

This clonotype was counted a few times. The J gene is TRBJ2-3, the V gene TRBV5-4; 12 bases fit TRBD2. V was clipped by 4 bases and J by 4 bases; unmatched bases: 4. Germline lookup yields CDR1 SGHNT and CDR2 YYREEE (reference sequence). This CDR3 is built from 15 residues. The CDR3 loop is CASSPRTSGADTQYF. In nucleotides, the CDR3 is TGTGCCAGCAGCCCGAGGACTAGCGGGGCAGATACGCAGTATTTT.

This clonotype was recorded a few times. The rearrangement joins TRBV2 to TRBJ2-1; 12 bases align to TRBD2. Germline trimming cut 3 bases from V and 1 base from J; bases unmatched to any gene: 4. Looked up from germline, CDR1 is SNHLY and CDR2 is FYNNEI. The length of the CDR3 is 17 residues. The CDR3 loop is CASSDPLAGGSYNEQFF. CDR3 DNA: TGTGCCAGCAGTGACCCCCTAGCGGGGGGGTCCTACAATGAGCAGTTCTTC. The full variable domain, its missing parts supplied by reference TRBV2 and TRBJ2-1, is EPEVTQTPSHQVTQMGQEVILRCVPISNHLYFYWYRQILGQKVEFLVSFYNNEISEKSEIFDDQFSVERPDGSNFTLKIRSTKLEDSAMYFCASSDPLAGGSYNEQFFGPGTRLTVL.

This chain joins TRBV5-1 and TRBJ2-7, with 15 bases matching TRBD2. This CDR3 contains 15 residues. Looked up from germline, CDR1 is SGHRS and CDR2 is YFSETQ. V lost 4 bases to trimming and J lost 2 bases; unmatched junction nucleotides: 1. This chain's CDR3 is CASSGTSGGTYEQYF. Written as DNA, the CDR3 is TGCGCCAGCAGCGGGACTAGCGGGGGGACCTACGAGCAGTACTTC.

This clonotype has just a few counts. The DNA for the CDR3 is TGCGCCAGCAGCGAACCGTCTAGCGGCTACACCTTC. It codes for CASSEPSSGYTF. J is TRBJ1-2 and V is TRBV5-1; D gene uncertain. Germline V gene data show CDR1 as SGHRS and CDR2 as YFSETQ. Trimming stripped 4 bases from V and 8 bases from J, with 12 bases between. This CDR3 spans 12 amino acids.

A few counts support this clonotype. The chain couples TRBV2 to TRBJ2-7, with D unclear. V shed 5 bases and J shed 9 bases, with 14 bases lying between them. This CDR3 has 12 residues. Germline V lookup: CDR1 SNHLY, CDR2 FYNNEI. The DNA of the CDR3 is TGTGCCAGCAGTCTTATACCGGTCCGGCAGTACGTC. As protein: CASSLIPVRQYV.

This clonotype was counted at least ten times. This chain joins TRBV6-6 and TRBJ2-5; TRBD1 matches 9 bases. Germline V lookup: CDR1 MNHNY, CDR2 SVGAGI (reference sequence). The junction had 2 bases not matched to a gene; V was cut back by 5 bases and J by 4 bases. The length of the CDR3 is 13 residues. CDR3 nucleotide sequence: TGTGCCAGCAGTACAGGGGGCGGAGAGACCCAGTACTTC. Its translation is CASSTGGGETQYF.

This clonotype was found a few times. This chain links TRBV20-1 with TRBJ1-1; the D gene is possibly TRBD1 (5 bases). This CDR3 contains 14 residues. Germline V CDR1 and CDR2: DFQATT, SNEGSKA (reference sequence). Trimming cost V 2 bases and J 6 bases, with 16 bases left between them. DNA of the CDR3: TGCAGTGCTAGACAGGGTCCCCGGAGGTCTGAAGCTTTCTTT. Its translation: CSARQGPRRSEAFF.

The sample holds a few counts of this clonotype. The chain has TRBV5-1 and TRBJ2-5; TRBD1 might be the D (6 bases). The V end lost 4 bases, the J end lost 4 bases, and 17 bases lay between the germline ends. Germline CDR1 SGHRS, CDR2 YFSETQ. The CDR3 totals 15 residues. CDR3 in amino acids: CASSPRGGTGETQYF. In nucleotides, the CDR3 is TGCGCCAGCAGCCCGAGAGGGGGTACTGGAGAGACCCAGTACTTC.

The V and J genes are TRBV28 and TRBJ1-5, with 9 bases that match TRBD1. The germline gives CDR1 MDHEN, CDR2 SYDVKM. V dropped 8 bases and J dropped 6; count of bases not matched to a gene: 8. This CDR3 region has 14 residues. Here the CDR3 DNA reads TGTGCCAGCCGGGAGGGACAGGGACGTCAGCCCCAGCATTTT. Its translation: CASREGQGRQPQHF.

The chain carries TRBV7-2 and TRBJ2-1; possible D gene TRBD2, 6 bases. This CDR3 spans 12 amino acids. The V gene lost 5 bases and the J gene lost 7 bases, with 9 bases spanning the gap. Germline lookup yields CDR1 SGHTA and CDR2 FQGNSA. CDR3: CASSPGRNEQFF. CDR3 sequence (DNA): TGTGCCAGCAGCCCCGGGAGAAATGAGCAGTTCTTC.

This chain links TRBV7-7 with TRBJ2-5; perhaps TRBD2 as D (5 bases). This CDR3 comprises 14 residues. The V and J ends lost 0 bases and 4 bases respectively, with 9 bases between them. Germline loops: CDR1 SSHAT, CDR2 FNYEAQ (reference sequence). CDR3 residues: CASSLAVAGETQYF. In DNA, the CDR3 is TGTGCCAGCAGCTTAGCCGTCGCGGGAGAGACCCAGTACTTC.

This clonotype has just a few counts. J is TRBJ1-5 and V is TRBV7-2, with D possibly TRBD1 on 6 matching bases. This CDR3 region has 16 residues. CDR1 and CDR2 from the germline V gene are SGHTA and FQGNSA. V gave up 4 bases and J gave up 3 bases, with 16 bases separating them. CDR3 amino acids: CASSSPPGGLNQPQHF. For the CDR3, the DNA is TGTGCCAGCAGCTCCCCACCGGGGGGCCTCAATCAGCCCCAGCATTTT.

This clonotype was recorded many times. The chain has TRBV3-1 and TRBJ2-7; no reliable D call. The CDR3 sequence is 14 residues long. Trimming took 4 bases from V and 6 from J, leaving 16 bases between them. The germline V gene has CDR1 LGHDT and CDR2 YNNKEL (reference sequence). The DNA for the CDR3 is TGTGCCAGCAGCCGGACGGGCCCAGGCCGCGAGCAGTACTTC. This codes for CASSRTGPGREQYF.

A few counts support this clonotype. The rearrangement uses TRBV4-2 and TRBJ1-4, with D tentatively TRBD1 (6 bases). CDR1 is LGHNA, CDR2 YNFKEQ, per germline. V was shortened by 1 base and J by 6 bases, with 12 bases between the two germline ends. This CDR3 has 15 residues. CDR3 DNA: TGTGCCAGCAGCCAAGTATCACAGGGCCATGAAAAACTGTTTTTT. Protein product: CASSQVSQGHEKLFF.